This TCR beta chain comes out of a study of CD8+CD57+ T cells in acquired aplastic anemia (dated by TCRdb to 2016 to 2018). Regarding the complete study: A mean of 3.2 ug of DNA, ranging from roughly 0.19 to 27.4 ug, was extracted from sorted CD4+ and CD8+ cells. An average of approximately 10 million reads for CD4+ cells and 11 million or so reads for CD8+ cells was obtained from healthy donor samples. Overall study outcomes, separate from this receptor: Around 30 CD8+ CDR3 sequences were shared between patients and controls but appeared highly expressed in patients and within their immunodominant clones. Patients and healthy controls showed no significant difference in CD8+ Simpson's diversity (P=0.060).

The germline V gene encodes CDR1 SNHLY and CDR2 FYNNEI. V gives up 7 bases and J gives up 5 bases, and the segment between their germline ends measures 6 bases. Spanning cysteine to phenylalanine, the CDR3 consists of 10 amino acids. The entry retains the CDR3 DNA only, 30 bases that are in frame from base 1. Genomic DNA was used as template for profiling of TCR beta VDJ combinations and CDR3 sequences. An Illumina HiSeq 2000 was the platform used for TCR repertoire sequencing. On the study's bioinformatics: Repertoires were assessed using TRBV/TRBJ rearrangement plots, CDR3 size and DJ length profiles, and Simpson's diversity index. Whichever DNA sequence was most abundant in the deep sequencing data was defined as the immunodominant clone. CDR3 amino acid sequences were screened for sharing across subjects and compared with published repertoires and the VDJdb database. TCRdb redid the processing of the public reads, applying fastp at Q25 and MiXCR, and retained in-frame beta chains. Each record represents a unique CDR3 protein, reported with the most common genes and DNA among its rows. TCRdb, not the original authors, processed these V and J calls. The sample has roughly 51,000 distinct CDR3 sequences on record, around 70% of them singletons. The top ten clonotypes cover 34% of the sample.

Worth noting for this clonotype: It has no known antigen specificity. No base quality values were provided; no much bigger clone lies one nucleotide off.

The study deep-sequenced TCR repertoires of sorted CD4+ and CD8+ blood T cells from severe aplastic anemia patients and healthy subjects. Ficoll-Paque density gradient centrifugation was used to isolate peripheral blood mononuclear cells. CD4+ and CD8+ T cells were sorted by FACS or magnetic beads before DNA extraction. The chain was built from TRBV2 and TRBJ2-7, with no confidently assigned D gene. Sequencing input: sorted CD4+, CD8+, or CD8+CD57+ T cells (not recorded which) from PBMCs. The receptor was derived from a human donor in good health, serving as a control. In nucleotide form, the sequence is TGTGCCAGCACTAGTAACGAGCAGTACTTC. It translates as CASTSNEQYF.